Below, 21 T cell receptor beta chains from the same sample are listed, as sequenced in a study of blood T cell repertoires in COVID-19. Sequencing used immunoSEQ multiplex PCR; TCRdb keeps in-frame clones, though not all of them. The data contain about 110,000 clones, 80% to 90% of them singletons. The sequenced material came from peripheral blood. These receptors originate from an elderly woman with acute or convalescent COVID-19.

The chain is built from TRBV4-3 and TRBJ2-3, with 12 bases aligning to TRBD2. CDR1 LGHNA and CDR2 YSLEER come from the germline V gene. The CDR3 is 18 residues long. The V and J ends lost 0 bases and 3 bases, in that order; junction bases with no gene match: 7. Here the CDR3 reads CASSQEASGGAATDTQYF. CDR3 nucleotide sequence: TGCGCCAGCAGCCAAGAGGCTAGCGGGGGGGCCGCAACAGATACGCAGTATTTT.

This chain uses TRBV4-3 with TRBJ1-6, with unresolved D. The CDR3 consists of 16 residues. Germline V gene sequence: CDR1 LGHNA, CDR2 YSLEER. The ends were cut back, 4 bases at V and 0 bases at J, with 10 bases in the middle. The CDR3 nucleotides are TGCGCCAGCAGCCCCGCTCTGAGCTCCTATAATTCACCCCTCCACTTT. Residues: CASSPALSSYNSPLHF.

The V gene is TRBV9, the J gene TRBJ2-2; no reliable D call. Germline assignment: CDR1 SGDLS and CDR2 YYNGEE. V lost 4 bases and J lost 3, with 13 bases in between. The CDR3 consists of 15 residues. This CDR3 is CASSPPARHTGELFF. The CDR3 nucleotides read TGTGCCAGCAGCCCGCCGGCTAGGCACACCGGGGAGCTGTTTTTT.

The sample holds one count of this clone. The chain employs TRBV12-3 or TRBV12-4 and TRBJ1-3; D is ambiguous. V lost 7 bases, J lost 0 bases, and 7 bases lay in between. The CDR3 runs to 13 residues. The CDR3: CASKPDSGNTIYF. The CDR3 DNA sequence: TGTGCCAGCAAGCCCGACTCTGGAAACACCATATATTTT.

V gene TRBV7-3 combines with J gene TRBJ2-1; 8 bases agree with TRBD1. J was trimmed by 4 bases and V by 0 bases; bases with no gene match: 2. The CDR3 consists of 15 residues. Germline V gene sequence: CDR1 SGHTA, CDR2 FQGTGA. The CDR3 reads CASSLTGQAYNEQFF. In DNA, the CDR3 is TGTGCCAGCAGCTTAACGGGACAGGCGTACAATGAGCAGTTCTTC.

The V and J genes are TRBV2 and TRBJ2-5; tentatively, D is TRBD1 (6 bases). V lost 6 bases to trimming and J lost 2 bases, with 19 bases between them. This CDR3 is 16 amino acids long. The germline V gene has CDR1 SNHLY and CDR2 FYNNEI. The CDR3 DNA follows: TGTGCCAGCAGCTCTTCCGCCAGGGGATCACAAGAGACCCAGTACTTC. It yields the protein CASSSSARGSQETQYF.

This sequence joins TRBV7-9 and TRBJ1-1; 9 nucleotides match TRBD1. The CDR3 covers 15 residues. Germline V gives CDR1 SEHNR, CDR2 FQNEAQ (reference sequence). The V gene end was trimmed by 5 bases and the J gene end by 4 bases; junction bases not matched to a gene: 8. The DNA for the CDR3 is TGTGCCAGCAGCGGAATACAGGGGGCCGGCACTGAAGCTTTCTTT. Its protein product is CASSGIQGAGTEAFF. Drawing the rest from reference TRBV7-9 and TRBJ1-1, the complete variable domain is DTGVSQNPRHKITKRGQNVTFRCDPISEHNRLYWYRQTLGQGPEFLTYFQNEAQLEKSRLLSDRFSAERPKGSFSTLEIQRTEQGDSAMYLCASSGIQGAGTEAFFGQGTRLTVV.

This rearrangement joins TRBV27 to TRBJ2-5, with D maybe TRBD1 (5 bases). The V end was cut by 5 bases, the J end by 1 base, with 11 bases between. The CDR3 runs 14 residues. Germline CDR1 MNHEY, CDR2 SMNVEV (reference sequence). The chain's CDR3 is CASSKLDTQETQYF. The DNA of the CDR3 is TGTGCCAGCAGTAAATTGGACACCCAAGAGACCCAGTACTTC.

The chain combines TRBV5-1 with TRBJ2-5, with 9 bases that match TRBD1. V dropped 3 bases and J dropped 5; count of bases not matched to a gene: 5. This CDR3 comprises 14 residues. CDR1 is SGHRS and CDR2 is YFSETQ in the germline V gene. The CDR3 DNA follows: TGCGCCAGCAGCTCGGGACAGGGAATGGAGACCCAGTACTTC. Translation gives CASSSGQGMETQYF.

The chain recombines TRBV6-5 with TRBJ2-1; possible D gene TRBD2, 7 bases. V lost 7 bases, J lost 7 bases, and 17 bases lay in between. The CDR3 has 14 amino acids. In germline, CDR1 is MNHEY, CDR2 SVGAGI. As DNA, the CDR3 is TGTGCCAGCACCCCCCCGGGGGGCCGGAATGAGCAGTTCTTC. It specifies CASTPPGGRNEQFF.

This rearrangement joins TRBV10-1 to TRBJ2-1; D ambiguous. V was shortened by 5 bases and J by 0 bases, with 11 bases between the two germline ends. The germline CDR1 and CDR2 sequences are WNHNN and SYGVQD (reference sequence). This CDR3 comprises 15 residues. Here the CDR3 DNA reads TGCGCCAGCAGTAAAAGTGAGAGCTCCTACAATGAGCAGTTCTTC. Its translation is CASSKSESSYNEQFF.

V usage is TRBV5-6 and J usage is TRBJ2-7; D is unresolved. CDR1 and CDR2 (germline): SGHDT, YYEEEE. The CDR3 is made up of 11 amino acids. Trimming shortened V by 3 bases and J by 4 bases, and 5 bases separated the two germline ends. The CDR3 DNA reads TGTGCCAGCAGCTCCCAATACGAGCAGTACTTC. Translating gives CASSSQYEQYF.

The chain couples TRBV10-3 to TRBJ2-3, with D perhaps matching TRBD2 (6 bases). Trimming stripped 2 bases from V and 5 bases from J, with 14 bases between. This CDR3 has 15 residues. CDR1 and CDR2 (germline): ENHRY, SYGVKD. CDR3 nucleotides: TGTGCCATCAGTGAGATATCGGGGGAGGTAGATACGCAGTATTTT. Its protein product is CAISEISGEVDTQYF.

CDR3 DNA sequence: TGCGCCAGCAGCACGTCAAAAAGCTCCCGGGACAGAGTGGAAACTGGGAACACCGGGGAGCTGTTTTTT. Translated, it gives CASSTSKSSRDRVETGNTGELFF. The V call is TRBV5-1, the J call TRBJ2-2, with 7 bases identical to TRBD1. The germline V gene encodes CDR1 SGHRS and CDR2 YFSETQ. Trimming cost V 4 bases and J 1 base; bases outside gene matches: 28. This CDR3 spans 23 amino acids.

CDR3 protein: CASSLGQISNQPQHF. The CDR3 nucleotides are TGTGCCAGCAGTCTAGGACAGATTAGCAATCAGCCCCAGCATTTT. The chain joins TRBV6-5 to TRBJ1-5; tentatively, D is TRBD1 (6 bases). The germline V and J ends were trimmed by 5 bases and 0 bases, with 11 bases remaining between them. Looked up from germline, CDR1 is MNHEY and CDR2 is SVGAGI. This CDR3 is 15 amino acids long.

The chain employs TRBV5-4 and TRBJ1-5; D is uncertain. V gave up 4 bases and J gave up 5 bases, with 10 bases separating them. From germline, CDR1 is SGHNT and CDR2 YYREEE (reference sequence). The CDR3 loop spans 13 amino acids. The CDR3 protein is CASSPPVDQPQHF. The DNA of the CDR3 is TGTGCCAGCAGCCCCCCGGTAGATCAGCCCCAGCATTTT.

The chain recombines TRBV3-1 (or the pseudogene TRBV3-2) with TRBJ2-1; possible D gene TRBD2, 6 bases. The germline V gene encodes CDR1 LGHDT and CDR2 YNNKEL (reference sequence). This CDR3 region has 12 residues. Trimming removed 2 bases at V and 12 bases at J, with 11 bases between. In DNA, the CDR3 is TGTGCCAGCAGCCAAAACCGGGGGACGCAGTTCTTC. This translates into CASSQNRGTQFF.

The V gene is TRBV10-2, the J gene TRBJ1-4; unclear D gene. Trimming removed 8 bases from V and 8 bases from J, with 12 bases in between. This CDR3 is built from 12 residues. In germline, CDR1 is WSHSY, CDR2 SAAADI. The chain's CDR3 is CASAAQGEKLFF. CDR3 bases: TGCGCCAGCGCGGCCCAAGGAGAAAAACTGTTTTTT.

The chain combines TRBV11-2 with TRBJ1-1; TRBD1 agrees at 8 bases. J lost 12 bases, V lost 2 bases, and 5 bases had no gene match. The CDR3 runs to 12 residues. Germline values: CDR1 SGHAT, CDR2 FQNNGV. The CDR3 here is CASSLPGQDPFF. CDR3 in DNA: TGTGCCAGCAGCTTACCGGGACAGGACCCTTTCTTT.

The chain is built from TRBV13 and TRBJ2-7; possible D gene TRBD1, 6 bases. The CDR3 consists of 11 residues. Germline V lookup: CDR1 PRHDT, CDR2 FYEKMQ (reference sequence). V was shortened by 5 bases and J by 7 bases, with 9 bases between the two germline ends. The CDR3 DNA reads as TGTGCCAGCAGCACACAGGGAGAGCAGTACTTC. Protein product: CASSTQGEQYF.

This CDR3 is CASSGGLKVYNEQFF. The CDR3 DNA follows: TGTGCCAGCAGTGGGGGCCTGAAGGTATACAATGAGCAGTTCTTC. The chain links TRBV28 to TRBJ2-1; possibly TRBD1 for D (6 bases). V shed 5 bases and J shed 4 bases, with 15 bases lying between them. The length of the CDR3 is 15 residues. Germline CDR1 reads MDHEN; CDR2 reads SYDVKM.